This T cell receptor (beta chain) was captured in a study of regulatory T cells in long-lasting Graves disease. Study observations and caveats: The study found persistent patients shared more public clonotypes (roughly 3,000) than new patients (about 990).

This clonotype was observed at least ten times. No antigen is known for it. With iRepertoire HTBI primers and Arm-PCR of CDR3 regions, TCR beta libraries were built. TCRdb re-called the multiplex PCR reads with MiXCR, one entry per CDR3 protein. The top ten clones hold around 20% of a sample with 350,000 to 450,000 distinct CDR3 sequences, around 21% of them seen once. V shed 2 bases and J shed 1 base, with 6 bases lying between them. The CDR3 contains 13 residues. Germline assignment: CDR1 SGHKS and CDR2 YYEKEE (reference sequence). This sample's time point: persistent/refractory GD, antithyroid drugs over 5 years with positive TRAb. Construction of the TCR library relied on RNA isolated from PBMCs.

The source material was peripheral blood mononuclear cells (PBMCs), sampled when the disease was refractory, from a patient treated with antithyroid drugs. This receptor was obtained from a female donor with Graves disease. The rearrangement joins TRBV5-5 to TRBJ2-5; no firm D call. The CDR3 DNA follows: TGTGCCAGCAGCTTAGAGTTCCAAGAGACCCAGTACTTC. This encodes CASSLEFQETQYF. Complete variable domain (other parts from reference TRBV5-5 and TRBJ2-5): DAGVTQSPTHLIKTRGQQVTLRCSPISGHKSVSWYQQVLGQGPQFIFQYYEKEERGRGNFPDRFSARQFPNYSSELNVNALLLGDSALYLCASSLEFQETQYFGPGTRLLVL.